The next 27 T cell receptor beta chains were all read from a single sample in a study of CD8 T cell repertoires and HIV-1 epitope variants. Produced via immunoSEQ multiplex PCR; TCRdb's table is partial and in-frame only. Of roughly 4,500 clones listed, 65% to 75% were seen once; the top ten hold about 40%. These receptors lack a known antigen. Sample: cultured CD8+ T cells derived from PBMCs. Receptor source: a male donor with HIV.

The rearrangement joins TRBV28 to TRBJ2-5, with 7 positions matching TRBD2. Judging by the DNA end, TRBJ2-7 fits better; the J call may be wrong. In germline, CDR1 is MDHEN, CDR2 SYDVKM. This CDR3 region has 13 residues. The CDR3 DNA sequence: TGTGCCAGCAGTCCCGGGACTACCTACGAGCAGTACTTC. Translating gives CASSPGTTYEQYF.

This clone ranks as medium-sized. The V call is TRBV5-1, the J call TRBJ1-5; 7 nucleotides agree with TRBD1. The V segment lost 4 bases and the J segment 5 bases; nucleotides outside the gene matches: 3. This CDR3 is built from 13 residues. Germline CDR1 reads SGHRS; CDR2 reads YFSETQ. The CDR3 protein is CASSPTGHQPQHF. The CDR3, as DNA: TGCGCCAGCAGCCCGACAGGGCATCAGCCCCAGCATTTT.

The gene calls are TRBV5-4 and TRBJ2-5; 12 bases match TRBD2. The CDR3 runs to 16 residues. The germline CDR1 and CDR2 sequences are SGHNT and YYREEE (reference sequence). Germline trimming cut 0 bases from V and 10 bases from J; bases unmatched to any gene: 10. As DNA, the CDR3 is TGTGCCAGCAGCTTGGGAAGACTAGCGGGAGTGTTGGGCCAGTACTTC. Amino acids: CASSLGRLAGVLGQYF.

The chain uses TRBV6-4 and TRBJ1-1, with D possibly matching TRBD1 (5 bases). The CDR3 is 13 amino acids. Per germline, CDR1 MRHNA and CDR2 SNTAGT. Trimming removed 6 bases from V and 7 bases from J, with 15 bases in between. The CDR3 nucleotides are TGTGCCAGCAGGGGGCTCGTGGGGGGTGAAGCTTTCTTT. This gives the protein CASRGLVGGEAFF.

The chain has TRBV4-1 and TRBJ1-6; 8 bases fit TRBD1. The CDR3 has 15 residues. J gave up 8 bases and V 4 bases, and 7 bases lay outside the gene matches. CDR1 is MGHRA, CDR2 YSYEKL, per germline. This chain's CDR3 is CASSLRTGFDSPLHF. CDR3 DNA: TGCGCCAGCAGCCTTCGGACAGGGTTTGATTCACCCCTCCACTTT.

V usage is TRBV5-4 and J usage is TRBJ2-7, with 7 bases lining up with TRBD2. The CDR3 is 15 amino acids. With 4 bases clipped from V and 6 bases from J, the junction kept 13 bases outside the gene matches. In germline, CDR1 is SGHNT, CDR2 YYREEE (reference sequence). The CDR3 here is CASSTGLTPPLEQYF. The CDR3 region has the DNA TGTGCCAGCAGCACGGGACTAACCCCTCCTCTCGAGCAGTACTTC.

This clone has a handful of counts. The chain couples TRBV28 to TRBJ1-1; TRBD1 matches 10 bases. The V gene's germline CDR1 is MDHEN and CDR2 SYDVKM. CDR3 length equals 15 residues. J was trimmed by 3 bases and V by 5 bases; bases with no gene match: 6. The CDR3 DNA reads TGTGCCAGCAGTCCGATAGGACAGGGGGACACTGAAGCTTTCTTT. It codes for CASSPIGQGDTEAFF.

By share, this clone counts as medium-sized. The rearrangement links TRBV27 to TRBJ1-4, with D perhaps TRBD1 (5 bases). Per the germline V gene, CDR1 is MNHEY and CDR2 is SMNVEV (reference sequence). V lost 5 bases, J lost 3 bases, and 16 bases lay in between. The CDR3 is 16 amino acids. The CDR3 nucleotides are TGTGCCAGCAGTCCCCTAGCGGCAGGGTCTAATGAAAAACTGTTTTTT. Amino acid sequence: CASSPLAAGSNEKLFF.

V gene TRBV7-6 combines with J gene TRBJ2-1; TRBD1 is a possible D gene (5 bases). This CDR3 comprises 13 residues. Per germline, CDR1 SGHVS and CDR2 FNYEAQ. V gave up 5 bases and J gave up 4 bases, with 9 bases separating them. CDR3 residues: CASSPTDYNEQFF. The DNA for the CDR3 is TGTGCCAGCAGCCCGACAGATTACAATGAGCAGTTCTTC.

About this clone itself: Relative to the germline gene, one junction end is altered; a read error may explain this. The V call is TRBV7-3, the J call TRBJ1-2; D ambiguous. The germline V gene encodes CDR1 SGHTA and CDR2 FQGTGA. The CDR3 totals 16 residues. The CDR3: CASSQDPPDLDYGYTF. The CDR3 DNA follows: TGCGCCAGCAGCCAAGATCCCCCAGACTTGGACTATGGCTACACCTTC.

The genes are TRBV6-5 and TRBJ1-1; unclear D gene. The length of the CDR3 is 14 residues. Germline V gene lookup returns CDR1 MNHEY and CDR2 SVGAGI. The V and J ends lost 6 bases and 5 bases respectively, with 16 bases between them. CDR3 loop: CASSPAGIGTEAFF. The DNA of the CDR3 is TGTGCCAGCAGCCCCGCGGGGATTGGGACTGAAGCTTTCTTT.

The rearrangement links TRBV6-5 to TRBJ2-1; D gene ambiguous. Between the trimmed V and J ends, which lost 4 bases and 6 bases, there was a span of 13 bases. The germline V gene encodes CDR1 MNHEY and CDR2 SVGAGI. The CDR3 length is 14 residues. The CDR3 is CASSSLGRSNEQFF. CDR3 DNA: TGTGCCAGCAGTTCCCTCGGCAGGTCCAATGAGCAGTTCTTC.

Here the CDR3 DNA reads TGTGCCAGCAGTGACTCGATGGGACAGGGCTACAATGAGCAGTTCTTC. Protein sequence: CASSDSMGQGYNEQFF. The chain couples TRBV6-4 to TRBJ2-1, with 9 bases that match TRBD1. Germline V CDR1 and CDR2: MRHNA, SNTAGT. With 0 bases clipped from V and 3 bases from J, the junction kept 3 bases outside the gene matches. CDR3 length equals 16 residues.

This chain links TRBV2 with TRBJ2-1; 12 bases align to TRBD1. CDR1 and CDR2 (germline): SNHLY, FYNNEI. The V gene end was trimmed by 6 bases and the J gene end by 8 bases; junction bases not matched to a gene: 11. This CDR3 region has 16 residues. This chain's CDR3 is CASRGFRDRGLDEQFF. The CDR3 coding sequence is TGTGCCAGCAGGGGATTCCGGGACAGGGGGCTCGATGAGCAGTTCTTC.

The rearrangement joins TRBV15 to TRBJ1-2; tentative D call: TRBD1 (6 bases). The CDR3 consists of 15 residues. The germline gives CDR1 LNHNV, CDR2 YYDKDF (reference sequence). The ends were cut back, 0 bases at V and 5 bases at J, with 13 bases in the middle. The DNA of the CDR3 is TGTGCCACCAGCAGAGATTTACGGGACACATATGGCTACACCTTC. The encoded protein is CATSRDLRDTYGYTF.

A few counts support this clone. CDR3 nucleotides: TGTGCCAGCAGCTGGGCCCGGGGGGGTGAGCAGTACTTC. Protein: CASSWARGGEQYF. The chain links TRBV7-2 to TRBJ2-7; 8 bases are shared with TRBD2. Germline trimming cut 4 bases from V and 7 bases from J; bases unmatched to any gene: 6. The CDR3 length is 13 residues. CDR1 is SGHTA and CDR2 is FQGNSA in the germline V gene. The variable domain in full, completed from reference TRBV7-2 and TRBJ2-7, reads GAGVSQSPSNKVTEKGKDVELRCDPISGHTALYWYRQSLGQGLEFLIYFQGNSAPDKSGLPSDRFSAERTGGSVSTLTIQRTQQEDSAVYLCASSWARGGEQYFGPGTRLTVT.

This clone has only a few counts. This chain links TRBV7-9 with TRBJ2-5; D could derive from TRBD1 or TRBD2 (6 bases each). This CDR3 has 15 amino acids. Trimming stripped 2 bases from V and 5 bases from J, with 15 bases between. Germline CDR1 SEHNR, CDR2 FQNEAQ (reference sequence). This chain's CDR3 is CASSLSGGPGETQYF. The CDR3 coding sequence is TGTGCCAGCAGCTTATCTGGGGGGCCGGGCGAGACCCAGTACTTC. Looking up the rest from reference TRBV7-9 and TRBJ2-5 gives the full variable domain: DTGVSQNPRHKITKRGQNVTFRCDPISEHNRLYWYRQTLGQGPEFLTYFQNEAQLEKSRLLSDRFSAERPKGSFSTLEIQRTEQGDSAMYLCASSLSGGPGETQYFGPGTRLLVL.

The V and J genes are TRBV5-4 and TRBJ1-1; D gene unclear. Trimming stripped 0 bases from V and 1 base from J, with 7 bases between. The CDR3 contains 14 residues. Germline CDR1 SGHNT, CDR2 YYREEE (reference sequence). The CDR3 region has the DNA TGTGCCAGCAGCTTGGACAGCGGGAACACTGAAGCTTTCTTT. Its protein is CASSLDSGNTEAFF. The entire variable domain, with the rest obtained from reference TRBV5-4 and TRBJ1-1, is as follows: ETGVTQSPTHLIKTRGQQVTLRCSSQSGHNTVSWYQQALGQGPQFIFQYYREEENGRGNFPPRFSGLQFPNYSSELNVNALELDDSALYLCASSLDSGNTEAFFGQGTRLTVV.

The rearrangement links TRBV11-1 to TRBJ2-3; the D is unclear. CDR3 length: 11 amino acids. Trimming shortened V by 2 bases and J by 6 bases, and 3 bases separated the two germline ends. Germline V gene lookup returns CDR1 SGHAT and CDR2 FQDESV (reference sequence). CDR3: CASSLSDTQYF. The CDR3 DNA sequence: TGTGCCAGCAGCTTATCTGATACGCAGTATTTT.

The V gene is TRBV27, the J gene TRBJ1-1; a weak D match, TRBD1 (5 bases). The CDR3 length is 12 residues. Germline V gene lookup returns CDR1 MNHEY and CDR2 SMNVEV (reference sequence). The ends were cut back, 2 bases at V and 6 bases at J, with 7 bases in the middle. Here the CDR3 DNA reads TGTGCCAGCAGTTTAGGGGGGGCTGAAGCTTTCTTT. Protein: CASSLGGAEAFF.

The CDR3, as DNA: TGTGCCAGCAACGGACAGGGGGCGGATGGCTACACCTTC. This codes for CASNGQGADGYTF. The rearrangement uses TRBV6-5 and TRBJ1-2; 11 bases align to TRBD1. V lost 7 bases, J lost 6 bases, and 4 bases stayed unmatched. Looked up from germline, CDR1 is MNHEY and CDR2 is SVGAGI. This CDR3 has 13 residues.

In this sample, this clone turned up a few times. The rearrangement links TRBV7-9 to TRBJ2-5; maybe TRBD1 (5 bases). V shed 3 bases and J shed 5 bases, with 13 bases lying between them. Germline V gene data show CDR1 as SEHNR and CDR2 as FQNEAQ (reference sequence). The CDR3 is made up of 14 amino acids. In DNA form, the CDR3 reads TGTGCCAGCAGCTTTGAACAGGAATTGGAGACCCAGTACTTC. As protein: CASSFEQELETQYF.

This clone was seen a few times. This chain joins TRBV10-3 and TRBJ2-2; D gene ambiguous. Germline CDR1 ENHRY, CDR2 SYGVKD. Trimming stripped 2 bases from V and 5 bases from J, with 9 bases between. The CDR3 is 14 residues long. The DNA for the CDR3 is TGTGCCATCAGTGAGGTTAGCTTAACCGGGGAGCTGTTTTTT. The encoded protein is CAISEVSLTGELFF.

CDR3 sequence (DNA): TGTGCCACCTCTCGGGGGGCGAACACCGGGGAGCTGTTTTTT. It codes for CATSRGANTGELFF. The V call is TRBV10-3, the J call TRBJ2-2; 7 bases line up with TRBD2. Germline CDR1 and CDR2: ENHRY and SYGVKD. The CDR3 is made up of 14 amino acids. The V gene end was trimmed by 10 bases and the J gene end by 0 bases; junction bases not matched to a gene: 5.

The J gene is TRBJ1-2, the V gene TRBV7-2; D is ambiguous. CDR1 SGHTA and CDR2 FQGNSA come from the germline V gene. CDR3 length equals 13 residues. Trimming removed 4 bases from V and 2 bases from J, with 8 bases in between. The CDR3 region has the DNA TGTGCCAGCAGCTCGGACTTAAACTATGGCTACACCTTC. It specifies CASSSDLNYGYTF.

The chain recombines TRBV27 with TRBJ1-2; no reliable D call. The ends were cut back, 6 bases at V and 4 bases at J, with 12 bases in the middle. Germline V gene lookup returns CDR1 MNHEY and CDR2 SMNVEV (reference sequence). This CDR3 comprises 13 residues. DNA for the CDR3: TGTGCCAGCAGCCTAGCCCTGGGCTATGGCTACACCTTC. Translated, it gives CASSLALGYGYTF.

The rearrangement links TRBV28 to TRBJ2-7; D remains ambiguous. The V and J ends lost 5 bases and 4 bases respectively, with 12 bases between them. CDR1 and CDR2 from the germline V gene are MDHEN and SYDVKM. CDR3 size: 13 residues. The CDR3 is CASSPSFLYEQYF. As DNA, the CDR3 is TGTGCCAGCAGTCCGTCCTTCCTTTACGAGCAGTACTTC.